Listed here is a single TCR beta chain. These data belong to a study of blood T cell repertoires in COVID-19. TCRdb's copy holds only in-frame clones and misses some; the assay was immunoSEQ multiplex PCR. The table shows about 160,000 clones, with around 85% occurring only once. The sample was peripheral blood. This receptor was obtained from a man between 70 and 80 years old with acute or convalescent COVID-19.

The CDR3 bases are TGTGCCAGCAGCCCCGGCGCAGGGGGTTATAGAGAGACCCAGTACTTC. This codes for CASSPGAGGYRETQYF. This chain connects TRBV28 to TRBJ2-5, with TRBD1 matching 7 bases. The CDR3 extends over 16 amino acids. Trimming at V came to 6 bases and at J to 4 bases, leaving 14 bases not matched to a gene. Germline V gene sequence: CDR1 MDHEN, CDR2 SYDVKM.